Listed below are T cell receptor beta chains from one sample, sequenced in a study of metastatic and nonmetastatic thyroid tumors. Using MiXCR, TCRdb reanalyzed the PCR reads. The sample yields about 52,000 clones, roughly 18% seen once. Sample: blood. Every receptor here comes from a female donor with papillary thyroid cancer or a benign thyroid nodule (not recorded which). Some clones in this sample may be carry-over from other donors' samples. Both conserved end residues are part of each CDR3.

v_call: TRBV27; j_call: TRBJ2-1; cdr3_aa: CASSFDRSSYNEQFF
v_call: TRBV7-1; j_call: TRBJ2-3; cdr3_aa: CASSSAFLGEGLWTDTQYF
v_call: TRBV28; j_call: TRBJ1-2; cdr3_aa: CASSLWNSAQTF
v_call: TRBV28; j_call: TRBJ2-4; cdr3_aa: CASSLSVAGAKNIQYF
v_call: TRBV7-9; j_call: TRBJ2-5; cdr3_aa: CASSFGSATGETQYF
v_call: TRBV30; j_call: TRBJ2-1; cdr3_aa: CAQAAYNEQFF
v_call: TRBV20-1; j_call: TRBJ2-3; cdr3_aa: CSARGSKDTQYF
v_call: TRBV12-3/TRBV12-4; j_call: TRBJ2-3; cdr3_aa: CASSLTGTATDTQYF
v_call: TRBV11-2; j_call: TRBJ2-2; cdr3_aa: CASSLGTGGGDGELFF
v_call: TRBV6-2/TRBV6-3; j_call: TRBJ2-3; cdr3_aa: CASSFCTSNSTDTQYF
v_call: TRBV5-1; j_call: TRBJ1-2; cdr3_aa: CASSLTSGQSYCYTF
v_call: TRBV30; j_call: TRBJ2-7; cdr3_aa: CAWNRPPGNEQYF
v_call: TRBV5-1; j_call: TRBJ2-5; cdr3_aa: CASSFNGETQYF
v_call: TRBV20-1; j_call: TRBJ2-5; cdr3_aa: CSARDLTGQETQYF
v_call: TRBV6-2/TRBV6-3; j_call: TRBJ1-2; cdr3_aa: CASSYLFSSGQEKLRGYTF